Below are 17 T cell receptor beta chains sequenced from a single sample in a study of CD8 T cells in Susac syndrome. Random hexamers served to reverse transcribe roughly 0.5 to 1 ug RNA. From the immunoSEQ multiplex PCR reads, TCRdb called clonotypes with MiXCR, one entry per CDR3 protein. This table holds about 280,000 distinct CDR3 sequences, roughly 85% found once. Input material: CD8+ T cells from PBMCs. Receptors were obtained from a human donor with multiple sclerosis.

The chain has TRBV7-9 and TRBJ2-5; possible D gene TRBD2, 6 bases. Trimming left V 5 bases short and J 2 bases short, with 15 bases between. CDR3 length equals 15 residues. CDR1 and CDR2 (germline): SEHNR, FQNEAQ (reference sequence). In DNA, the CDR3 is TGTGCCAGCAGCCCCCCTAGCGCCCGACAAGAGACCCAGTACTTC. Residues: CASSPPSARQETQYF.

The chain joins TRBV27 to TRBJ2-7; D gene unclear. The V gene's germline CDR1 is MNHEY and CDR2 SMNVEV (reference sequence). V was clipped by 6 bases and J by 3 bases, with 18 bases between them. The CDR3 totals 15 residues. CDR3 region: CASRPTSGHDYEQYF. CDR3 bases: TGTGCCAGCAGGCCTACCTCGGGTCATGACTACGAGCAGTACTTC.

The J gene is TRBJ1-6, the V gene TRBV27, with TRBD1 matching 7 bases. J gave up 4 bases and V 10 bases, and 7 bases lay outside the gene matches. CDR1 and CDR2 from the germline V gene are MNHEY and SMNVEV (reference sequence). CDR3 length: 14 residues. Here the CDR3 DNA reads TGTGCCACCCGGACAGGCGCTTATAATTCACCCCTCCACTTT. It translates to CATRTGAYNSPLHF.

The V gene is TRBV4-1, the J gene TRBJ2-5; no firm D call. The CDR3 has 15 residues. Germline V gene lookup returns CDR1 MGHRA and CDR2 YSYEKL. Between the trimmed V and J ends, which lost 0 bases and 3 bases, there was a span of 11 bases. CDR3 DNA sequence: TGCGCCAGCAGCCAAGATCGGGCAGGAAAAGAGACCCAGTACTTC. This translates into CASSQDRAGKETQYF.

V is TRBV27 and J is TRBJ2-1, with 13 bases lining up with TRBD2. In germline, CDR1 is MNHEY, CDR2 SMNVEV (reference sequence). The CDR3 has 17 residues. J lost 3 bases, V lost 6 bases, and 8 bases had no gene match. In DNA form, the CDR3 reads TGTGCCAGCAGGCAGAGGACTAGCGGGAGTTTCTACAATGAGCAGTTCTTC. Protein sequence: CASRQRTSGSFYNEQFF.

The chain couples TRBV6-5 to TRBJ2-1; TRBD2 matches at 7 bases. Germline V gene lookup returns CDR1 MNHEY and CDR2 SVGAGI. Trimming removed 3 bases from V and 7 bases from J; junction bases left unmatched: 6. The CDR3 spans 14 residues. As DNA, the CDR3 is TGTGCCAGCAGTTATCCCGCGGGAGCGAATGAGCAGTTCTTC. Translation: CASSYPAGANEQFF.

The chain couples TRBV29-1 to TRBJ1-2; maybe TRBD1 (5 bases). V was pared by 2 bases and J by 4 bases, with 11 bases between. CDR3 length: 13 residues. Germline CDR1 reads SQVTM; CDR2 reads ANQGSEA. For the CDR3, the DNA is TGCAGCGTTGAATCTCAGGGTATCTATGGCTACACCTTC. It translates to CSVESQGIYGYTF.

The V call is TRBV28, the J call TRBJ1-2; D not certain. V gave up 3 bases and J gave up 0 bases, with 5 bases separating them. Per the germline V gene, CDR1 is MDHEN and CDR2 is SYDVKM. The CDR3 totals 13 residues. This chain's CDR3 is CASSLETNYGYTF. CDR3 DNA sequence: TGTGCCAGCAGTTTGGAGACTAACTATGGCTACACCTTC.

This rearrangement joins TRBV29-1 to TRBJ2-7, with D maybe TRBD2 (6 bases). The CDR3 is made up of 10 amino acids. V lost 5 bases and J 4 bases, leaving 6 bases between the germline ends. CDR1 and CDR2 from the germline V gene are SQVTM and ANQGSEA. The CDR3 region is CSVLAYEQYF. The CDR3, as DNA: TGCAGCGTTCTAGCGTACGAGCAGTACTTC.

CDR3 protein: CAWSVQENTEAFF. CDR3 DNA sequence: TGTGCCTGGAGTGTACAGGAGAACACTGAAGCTTTCTTT. The V gene is TRBV30, the J gene TRBJ1-1, with a tentative D call TRBD1 (5 bases). Germline V CDR1 and CDR2: GTSNPN, SVGIG (reference sequence). The CDR3 covers 13 residues. The V and J ends lost 0 bases and 1 base respectively, with 6 bases between them. The full variable domain, in which reference TRBV30 and TRBJ1-1 provide the parts outside the CDR3, is SQTIHQWPATLVQPVGSPLSLECTVEGTSNPNLYWYRQAAGRGLQLLFYSVGIGQISSEVPQNLSASRPQDRQFILSSKKLLLSDSGFYLCAWSVQENTEAFFGQGTRLTVV.

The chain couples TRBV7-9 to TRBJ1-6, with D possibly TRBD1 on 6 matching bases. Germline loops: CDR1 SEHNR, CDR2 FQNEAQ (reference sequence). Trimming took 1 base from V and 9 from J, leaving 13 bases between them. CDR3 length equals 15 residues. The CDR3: CASSLVAGEGSPLHF. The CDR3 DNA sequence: TGTGCCAGCAGCTTAGTGGCAGGGGAAGGTTCACCCCTCCACTTT.

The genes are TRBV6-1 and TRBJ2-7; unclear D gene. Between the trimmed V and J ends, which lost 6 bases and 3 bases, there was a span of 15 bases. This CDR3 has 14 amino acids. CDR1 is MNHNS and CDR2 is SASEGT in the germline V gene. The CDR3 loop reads CASRKTTSHYEQYF. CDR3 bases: TGTGCCAGCAGAAAAACGACCAGTCACTACGAGCAGTACTTC.

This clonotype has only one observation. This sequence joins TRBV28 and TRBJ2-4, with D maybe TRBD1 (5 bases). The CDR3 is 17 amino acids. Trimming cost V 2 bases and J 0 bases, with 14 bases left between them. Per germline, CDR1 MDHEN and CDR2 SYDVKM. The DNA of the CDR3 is TGTGCCAGCAGTTTACGCTGGGCAGGGTTAGCCAAAAACATTCAGTACTTC. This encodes CASSLRWAGLAKNIQYF.

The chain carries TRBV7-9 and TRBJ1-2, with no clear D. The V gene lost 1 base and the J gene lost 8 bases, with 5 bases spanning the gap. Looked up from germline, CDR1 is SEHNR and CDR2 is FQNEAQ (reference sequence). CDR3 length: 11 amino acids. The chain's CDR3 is CASSLGWGYTF. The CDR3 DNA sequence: TGTGCCAGCAGCTTAGGATGGGGCTACACCTTC.

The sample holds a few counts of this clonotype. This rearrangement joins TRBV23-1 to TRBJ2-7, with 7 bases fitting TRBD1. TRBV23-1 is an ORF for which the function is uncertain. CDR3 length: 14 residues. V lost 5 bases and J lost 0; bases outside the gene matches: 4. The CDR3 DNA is TGCGCCAGCAGTAGGAGACAGGGCTCCTACGAGCAGTACTTC. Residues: CASSRRQGSYEQYF.

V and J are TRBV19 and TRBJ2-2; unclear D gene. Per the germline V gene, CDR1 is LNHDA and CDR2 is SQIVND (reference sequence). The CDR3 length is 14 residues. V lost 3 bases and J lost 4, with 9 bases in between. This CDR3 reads CASSIAEVTGELFF. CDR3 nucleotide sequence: TGTGCCAGTAGTATTGCGGAAGTCACCGGGGAGCTGTTTTTT.

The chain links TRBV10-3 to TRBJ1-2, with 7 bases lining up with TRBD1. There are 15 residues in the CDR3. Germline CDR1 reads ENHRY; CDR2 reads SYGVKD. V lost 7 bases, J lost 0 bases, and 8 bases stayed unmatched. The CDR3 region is CAIKLGTETNYGYTF. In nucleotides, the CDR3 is TGTGCCATCAAGCTCGGGACAGAGACTAACTATGGCTACACCTTC.